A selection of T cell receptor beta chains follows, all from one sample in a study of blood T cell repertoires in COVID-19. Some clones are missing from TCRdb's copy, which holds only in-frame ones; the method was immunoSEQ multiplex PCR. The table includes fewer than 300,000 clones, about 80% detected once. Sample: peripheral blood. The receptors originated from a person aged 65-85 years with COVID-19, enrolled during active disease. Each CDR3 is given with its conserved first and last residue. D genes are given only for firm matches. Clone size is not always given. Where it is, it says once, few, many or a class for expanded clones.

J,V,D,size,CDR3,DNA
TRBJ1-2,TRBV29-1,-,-,CSVEATPTTVNYGYTF,TGCAGCGTTGAAGCTACCCCCACGACAGTTAACTATGGCTACACCTTC
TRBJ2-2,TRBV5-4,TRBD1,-,CASSGRDRGTGELFF,TGTGCCAGCAGCGGCCGGGACAGGGGCACCGGGGAGCTGTTTTTT
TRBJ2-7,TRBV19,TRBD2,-,CASSTLETSGSYEQYF,TGTGCCAGTAGCACCTTAGAGACTAGCGGGTCTTACGAGCAGTACTTC
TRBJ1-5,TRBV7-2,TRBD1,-,CASSSQGGQPQHF,TGTGCCAGCAGCTCTCAGGGGGGCCAGCCCCAGCATTTT
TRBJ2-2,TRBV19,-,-,CATQLGGDVTGELFF,TGTGCCACCCAGCTGGGCGGGGATGTGACCGGGGAGCTGTTTTTT
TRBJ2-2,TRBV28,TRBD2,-,CASSLDWREGSNTGELFF,TGTGCCAGCAGTTTGGATTGGCGGGAGGGCTCGAACACCGGGGAGCTGTTTTTT
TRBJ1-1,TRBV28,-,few,CASSLASRGNAFF,TGTGCCAGCAGTTTAGCTAGTAGGGGTAATGCTTTCTTT
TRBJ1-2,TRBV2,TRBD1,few,CASRAGGRPGYTF,TGTGCCAGCAGAGCAGGGGGACGACCTGGCTACACCTTC
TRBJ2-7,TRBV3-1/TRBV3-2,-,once,CASSQVAGYEQYF,TGTGCCAGCAGCCAAGTGGCGGGTTACGAGCAGTACTTC
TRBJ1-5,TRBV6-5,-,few,CASSQLEGGQPQHF,TGTGCCAGCAGCCAGTTAGAGGGCGGTCAGCCCCAGCATTTT
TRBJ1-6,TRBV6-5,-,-,CASSFLQGYSPLHF,TGTGCCAGCAGTTTTTTACAGGGATATTCACCCCTCCACTTT
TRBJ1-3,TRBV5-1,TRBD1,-,CASSVGTGRLGNTIYF,TGCGCCAGCAGCGTGGGGACAGGGAGACTCGGAAACACCATATATTTT
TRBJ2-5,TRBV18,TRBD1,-,CASSPRTGNIQETQYF,TGTGCCAGCTCACCTCGGACAGGGAACATACAAGAGACCCAGTACTTC
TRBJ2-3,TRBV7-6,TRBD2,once,CASSYSGTSGTIDTQYF,TGTGCCAGCAGCTACTCCGGGACTAGCGGGACAATAGATACGCAGTATTTT
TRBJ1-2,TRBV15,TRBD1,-,CATGAGQGNYGYTF,TGTGCCACCGGAGCGGGACAGGGAAACTATGGCTACACCTTC
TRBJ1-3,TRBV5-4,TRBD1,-,CASSSTGAAGNTIYF,TGTGCCAGCAGCTCGACAGGGGCTGCTGGAAACACCATATATTTT
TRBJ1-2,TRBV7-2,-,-,CASSNPLALYGYTF,TGTGCCAGCAGCAATCCTTTGGCCCTTTATGGCTACACCTTC
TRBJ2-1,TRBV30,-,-,CAWKRSYNEQFF,TGTGCCTGGAAGCGCTCCTACAATGAGCAGTTCTTC
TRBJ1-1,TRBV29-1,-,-,CSVSQGHTEAFF,TGCAGCGTTTCCCAGGGGCACACTGAAGCTTTCTTT
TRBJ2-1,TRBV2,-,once,CASSVPRSTYNEQFF,TGTGCCAGCAGTGTTCCCCGATCTACCTACAATGAGCAGTTCTTC
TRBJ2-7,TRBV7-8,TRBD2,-,CASSLAGGIEQYF,TGTGCCAGCAGCCTAGCGGGAGGTATCGAGCAGTACTTC
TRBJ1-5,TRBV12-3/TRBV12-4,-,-,CASSKQDQPQHF,TGTGCCAGCAGTAAACAGGATCAGCCCCAGCATTTT
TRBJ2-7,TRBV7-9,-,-,CASSRFPGAYEQYF,TGTGCCAGCAGCCGATTCCCAGGGGCCTACGAGCAGTACTTC
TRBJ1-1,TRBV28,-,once,CASSLRQVRFWTEAFF,TGTGCCAGCAGTCTCCGACAGGTCAGGTTTTGGACTGAAGCTTTCTTT
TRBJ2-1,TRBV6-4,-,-,CASSEGASRGSYNEQFF,TGTGCCAGCAGTGAGGGTGCTAGCAGGGGCTCCTACAATGAGCAGTTCTTC
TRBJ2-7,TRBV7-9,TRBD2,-,CASRPTSGSNYEQYF,TGTGCCAGCAGACCAACTAGCGGGAGTAACTACGAGCAGTACTTC
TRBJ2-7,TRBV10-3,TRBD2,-,CAIRDIPGGFYEQYF,TGTGCCATCAGAGACATTCCGGGAGGATTCTACGAGCAGTACTTC
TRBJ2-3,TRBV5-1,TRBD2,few,CASSWGLLDTQYF,TGCGCCAGCAGCTGGGGACTACTGGATACGCAGTATTTT
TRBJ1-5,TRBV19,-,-,CASTRRWSDDQPQHF,TGTGCCAGTACCCGTCGCTGGTCAGATGATCAGCCCCAGCATTTT
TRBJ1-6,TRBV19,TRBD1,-,CASSAGTASPLHF,TGTGCCAGTAGTGCAGGGACAGCCTCACCCCTCCACTTT
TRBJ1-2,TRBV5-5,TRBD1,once,CASSFGDRADYGYTF,TGTGCCAGCAGCTTCGGGGACAGGGCGGACTATGGCTACACCTTC
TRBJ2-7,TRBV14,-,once,CASSQVRYEQYF,TGTGCCAGCAGCCAAGTTCGGTACGAGCAGTACTTC
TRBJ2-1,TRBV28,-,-,CASSFSANRNEQFF,TGTGCCAGCAGTTTTAGCGCCAATCGCAATGAGCAGTTCTTC
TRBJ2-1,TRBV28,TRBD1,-,CASSSSKGQVTWSYNEQFF,TGTGCCAGCAGTTCCTCGAAGGGACAGGTAACGTGGTCCTACAATGAGCAGTTCTTC
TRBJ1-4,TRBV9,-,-,CASSVESGMAAAWEKLFF,TGTGCCAGCAGCGTAGAGTCCGGGATGGCAGCGGCTTGGGAAAAACTGTTTTTT
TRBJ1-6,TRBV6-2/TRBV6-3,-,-,CASSSAGGGNSPLHF,TGTGCCAGCAGTTCGGCCGGCGGGGGAAATTCACCCCTCCACTTT
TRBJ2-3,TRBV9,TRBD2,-,CASSETSGRREDTQYF,TGTGCCAGCAGCGAGACTAGCGGGAGACGAGAAGATACGCAGTATTTT
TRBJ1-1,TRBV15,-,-,CATSGQPNTEAFF,TGTGCCACCAGTGGACAGCCGAACACTGAAGCTTTCTTT
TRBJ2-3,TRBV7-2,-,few,CASSLLVGMGTDTQYF,TGTGCCAGCAGCTTGCTGGTGGGCATGGGCACAGATACGCAGTATTTT
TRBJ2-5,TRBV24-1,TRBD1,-,CATSDPDRYQETQYF,TGTGCCACCAGTGACCCGGACAGGTATCAAGAGACCCAGTACTTC
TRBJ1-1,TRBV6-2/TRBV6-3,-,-,CASSPSRGNTEAFF,TGTGCCAGCAGTCCCAGTCGTGGGAACACTGAAGCTTTCTTT
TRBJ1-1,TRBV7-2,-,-,CASRRGRNTEAFF,TGTGCCAGCAGGAGGGGGAGGAACACTGAAGCTTTCTTT
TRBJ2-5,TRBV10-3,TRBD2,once,CAISGSSGGQETQYF,TGTGCCATCAGTGGTAGTAGCGGGGGCCAAGAGACCCAGTACTTC
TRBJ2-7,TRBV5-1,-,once,CASSLFPGADEQYF,TGCGCCAGCAGCTTGTTTCCGGGAGCAGACGAGCAGTACTTC
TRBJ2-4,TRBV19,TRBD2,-,CASSGTSGAKNIQYF,TGTGCCAGTAGTGGGACTAGCGGAGCCAAAAACATTCAGTACTTC
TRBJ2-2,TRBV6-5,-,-,CASSFLAGELFF,TGTGCCAGCAGTTTCTTAGCCGGGGAGCTGTTTTTT
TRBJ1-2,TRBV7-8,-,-,CASSLSDSGGSHYGYTF,TGTGCCAGCAGCTTAAGCGACTCGGGAGGGTCGCACTATGGCTACACCTTC
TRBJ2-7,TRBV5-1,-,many,CASSLEGLGSYEQYF,TGCGCCAGCAGCTTGGAGGGGCTGGGGTCCTACGAGCAGTACTTC
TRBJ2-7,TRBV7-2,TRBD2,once,CASSPGLAGYEQYF,TGTGCCAGCAGCCCGGGACTAGCGGGCTACGAGCAGTACTTC
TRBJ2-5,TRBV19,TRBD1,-,CASRQGAQETQYF,TGTGCCAGCAGACAGGGGGCTCAGGAGACCCAGTACTTC
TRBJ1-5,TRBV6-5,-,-,CASSPSSNQPQHF,TGTGCCAGCAGTCCGAGTAGCAATCAGCCCCAGCATTTT
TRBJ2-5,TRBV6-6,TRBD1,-,CASSRLIRDRGSETQYF,TGTGCCAGCAGTCGCCTCATCCGGGACAGGGGATCAGAGACCCAGTACTTC
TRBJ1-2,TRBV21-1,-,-,CASSKELQLNYGYTF,TGTGCCAGCAGCAAAGAATTACAGCTAAACTATGGCTACACCTTC
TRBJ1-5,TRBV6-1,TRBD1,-,CASSDVIFFGTVSNQPQHF,TGTGCCAGCAGTGACGTAATCTTTTTCGGGACAGTAAGCAATCAGCCCCAGCATTTT
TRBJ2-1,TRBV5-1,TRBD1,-,CASSLAGTGGYNEQFF,TGCGCCAGCAGCTTAGCTGGGACAGGGGGCTACAATGAGCAGTTCTTC
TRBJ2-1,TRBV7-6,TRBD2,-,CASSLTGTSYNEQFF,TGTGCCAGCAGCCTAACCGGGACTAGCTACAATGAGCAGTTCTTC
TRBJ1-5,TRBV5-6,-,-,CASSSTPKGGAGQPQHF,TGTGCCAGCAGCTCGACCCCGAAGGGGGGGGCGGGTCAGCCCCAGCATTTT
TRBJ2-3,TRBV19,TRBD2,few,CASSPGSGSADTQYF,TGTGCCAGTAGCCCGGGTAGCGGGAGCGCAGATACGCAGTATTTT
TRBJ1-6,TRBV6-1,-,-,CASSEIWGVRNSPLHF,TGTGCCAGCAGTGAAATTTGGGGGGTACGTAATTCACCCCTCCACTTT
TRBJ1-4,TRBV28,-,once,CASSWGGSRRDEKLFF,TGTGCCAGCAGTTGGGGGGGTAGTAGGAGAGATGAAAAACTGTTTTTT